This TCR beta chain came from a study of blood T cells in healthy people across ages. This CDR3 is 13 amino acids long. Deletions cut 8 bases from V and 4 bases from J, with 14 bases between. Germline V lookup: CDR1 MNHEY, CDR2 SVGAGI. A second PCR, run for roughly 7 to 11 cycles, used a sample-barcoded 5' primer plus a J-beta primer mix. TCRdb used MiXCR to reprocess the 5' RACE reads, holding one entry per CDR3 protein. The repertoire consists of just over 1 million distinct CDR3 sequences, with roughly 45% occurring once and the leading ten covering over 15%. J is TRBJ1-2 and V is TRBV6-5; D possibly corresponds to TRBD1 (6 bases). The TCR was taken from an older woman in good health. The sequencing input was blood. The CDR3 loop reads CASGTTSIYGYTF. The CDR3 coding sequence is TGTGCCAGCGGGACAACTTCTATCTATGGCTACACCTTC.